The source of this T cell receptor (beta chain) is a study of OX40 agonist ivuxolimab in advanced cancers. Study-level findings and limits: Some nonresponders additionally presented with little normalized T-cell clonal expansion.

Germline trimming cut 6 bases from V and 5 bases from J; bases unmatched to any gene: 10. This CDR3 spans 15 amino acids. With respect to this clone: Its antigen is unknown.

The method was immunoSEQ multiplex PCR; TCRdb's version includes in-frame clones alone and lacks a portion of them. Of under 140,000 clones in the sample, more than 70% were seen once. This TCR was sampled from an adult with an advanced solid tumor such as melanoma, head and neck, liver or kidney cancer. The gene calls are TRBV23-1 and TRBJ2-5; 9 positions agree with TRBD1. TRBV23-1 is treated as an ORF (open reading frame) with a function not yet certain. The input for sequencing was CD4+ or CD8+ T cells sorted from blood, taken in a trial of the OX40 agonist ivuxolimab. The CDR3 here is CASSKWTGVRETQYF. CDR3 bases: TGCGCCAGCAGCAAGTGGACAGGGGTCCGGGAGACCCAGTACTTC.